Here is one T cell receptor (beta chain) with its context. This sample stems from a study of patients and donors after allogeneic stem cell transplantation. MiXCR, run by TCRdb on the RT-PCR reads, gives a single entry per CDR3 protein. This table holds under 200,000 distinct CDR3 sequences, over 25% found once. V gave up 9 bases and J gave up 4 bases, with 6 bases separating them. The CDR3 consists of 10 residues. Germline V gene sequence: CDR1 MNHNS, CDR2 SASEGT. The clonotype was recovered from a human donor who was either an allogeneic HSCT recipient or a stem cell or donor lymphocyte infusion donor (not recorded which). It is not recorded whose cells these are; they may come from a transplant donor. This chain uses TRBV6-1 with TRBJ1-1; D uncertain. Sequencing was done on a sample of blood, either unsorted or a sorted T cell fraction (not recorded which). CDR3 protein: CARVGTEAFF. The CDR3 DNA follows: TGTGCCAGAGTAGGCACTGAAGCTTTCTTT.